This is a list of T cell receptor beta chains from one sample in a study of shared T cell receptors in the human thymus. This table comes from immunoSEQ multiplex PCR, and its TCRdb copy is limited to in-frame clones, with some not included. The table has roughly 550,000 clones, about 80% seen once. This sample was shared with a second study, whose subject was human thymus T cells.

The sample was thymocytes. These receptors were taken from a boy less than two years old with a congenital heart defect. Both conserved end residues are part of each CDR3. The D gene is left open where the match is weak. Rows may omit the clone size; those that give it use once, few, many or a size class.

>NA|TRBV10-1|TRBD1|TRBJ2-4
CASSESSPGTGSKNIQYF
TGCGCCAGCAGTGAGTCAAGCCCAGGGACAGGGAGCAAAAACATTCAGTACTTC
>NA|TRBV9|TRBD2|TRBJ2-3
CASSVAGGADTQYF
TGTGCCAGCAGCGTAGCGGGAGGGGCAGATACGCAGTATTTT
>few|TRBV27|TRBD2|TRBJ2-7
CASSLGLAGPPYEQYF
TGTGCCAGCAGTTTAGGACTAGCGGGGCCGCCCTACGAGCAGTACTTC
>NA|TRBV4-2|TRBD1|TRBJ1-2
CASSCVLRDRGRVDYGYTF
TGTGCCAGCAGCTGCGTTCTTCGGGACAGGGGGCGCGTGGACTATGGCTACACCTTC
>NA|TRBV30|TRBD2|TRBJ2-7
CAWRWTSGVNYEQYF
TGTGCCTGGAGATGGACTAGCGGGGTAAACTACGAGCAGTACTTC
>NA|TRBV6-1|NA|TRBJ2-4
CASTWTRPDIQYF
TGTGCCAGCACCTGGACACGCCCGGACATTCAGTACTTC
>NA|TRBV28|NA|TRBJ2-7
CASSFPPHTGTVSYEQYF
TGTGCCAGCAGTTTCCCCCCCCATACCGGGACTGTCAGCTACGAGCAGTACTTC
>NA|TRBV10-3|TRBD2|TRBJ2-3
CAISEATSGSRTDTQYF
TGTGCCATCAGTGAGGCAACTAGCGGGAGCAGGACAGATACGCAGTATTTT
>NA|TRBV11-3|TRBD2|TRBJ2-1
CASRLVPPREAEEDEQFF
TGTGCCAGCAGACTAGTCCCACCGCGGGAGGCGGAAGAGGATGAGCAGTTCTTC
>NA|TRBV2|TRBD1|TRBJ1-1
CASTEVRGQPNTEAFF
TGTGCCAGCACCGAAGTACGGGGACAGCCGAACACTGAAGCTTTCTTT
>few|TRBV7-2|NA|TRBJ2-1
CASRDLPLGGPRHNEQFF
TGTGCCAGCAGAGACTTACCCCTCGGGGGACCCCGGCACAATGAGCAGTTCTTC
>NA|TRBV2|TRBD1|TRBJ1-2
CASRDGTGGNYGYTF
TGTGCCAGCAGAGACGGGACAGGGGGAAACTATGGCTACACCTTC